The clone carrying this T cell receptor (beta chain) was found a few times. Its target is not known. These data are taken from a study of CD8+ T cells in alopecia areata. Described treatment: oral pan-JAK inhibitor, 5-10 mg twice daily. The CDR3 consists of 14 residues. The germline CDR1 and CDR2 sequences are SGHRS and YFSETQ. V was trimmed by 0 bases and J by 2 bases, leaving 7 bases between them. Study-wide findings and caveats: Amid tofacitinib therapy, many expanded lesional clones stayed present in scalp and blood. In scalp, tofacitinib significantly decreased clonality and expanded CD8+ clones among the top 100. Relative to normal scalp, lesional scalp, especially alopecia totalis/universalis, showed higher clonality.

Investigators isolated RNA and reverse transcribed it into cDNA to act as the sequencing template. Clones were sequenced by immunoSEQ multiplex PCR, and TCRdb holds only the in-frame ones, with some missing. The data show about 100,000 clones, 50% to 60% seen once. The V gene is TRBV5-1, the J gene TRBJ2-3; no clear D gene. Sequencing was performed on CD8+ T cells sorted from blood, taken between weeks 55 and 65, from a patient treated with tofacitinib. The sequence derives from a human donor with alopecia areata. The CDR3 DNA reads as TGCGCCAGCAGCTTGGGTGGCGACACAGATACGCAGTATTTT. Translating it yields CASSLGGDTDTQYF.